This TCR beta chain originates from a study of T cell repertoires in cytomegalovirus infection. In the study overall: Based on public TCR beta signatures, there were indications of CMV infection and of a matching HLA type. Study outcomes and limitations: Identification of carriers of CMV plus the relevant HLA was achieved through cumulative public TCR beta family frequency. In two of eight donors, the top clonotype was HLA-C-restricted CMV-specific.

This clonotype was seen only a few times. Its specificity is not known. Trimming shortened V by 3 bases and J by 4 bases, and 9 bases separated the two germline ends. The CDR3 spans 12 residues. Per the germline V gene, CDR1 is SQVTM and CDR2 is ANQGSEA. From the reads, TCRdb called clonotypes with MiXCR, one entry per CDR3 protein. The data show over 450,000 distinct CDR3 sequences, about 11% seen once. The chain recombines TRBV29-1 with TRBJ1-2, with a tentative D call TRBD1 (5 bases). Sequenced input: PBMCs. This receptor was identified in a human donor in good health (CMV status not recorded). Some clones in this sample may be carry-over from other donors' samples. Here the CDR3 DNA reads TGCAGCGTTGAGACAGAAATCTATGGCTACACCTTC. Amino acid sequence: CSVETEIYGYTF. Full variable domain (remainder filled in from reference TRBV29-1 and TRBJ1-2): SAVISQKPSRDICQRGTSLTIQCQVDSQVTMMFWYRQQPGQSLTLIATANQGSEATYESGFVIDKFPISRPNLTFSTLTVSNMSPEDSSIYLCSVETEIYGYTFGSGTRLTVV.